In its sample, the clone carrying this T cell receptor (beta chain) was seen a few times. Antigen specificity is unknown. TCRdb reprocessed the 5' RACE reads via MiXCR and lists one record per CDR3 protein. The table includes around 350,000 distinct CDR3 sequences, more than 5.5% detected once. The data belong to a study of T cells after yellow fever vaccination. Notes on the study in general: Subsequent booster samples again held most clones from primary vaccination (around 96% CD4, roughly 90% CD8).

V was trimmed by 1 base and J by 2 bases, leaving 12 bases between them. The germline V gene has CDR1 SGHVS and CDR2 FNYEAQ. This CDR3 is built from 15 residues. The chain employs TRBV7-6 and TRBJ2-7, with D hard to call. The material sequenced was PBMCs, taken 5 days after the yellow fever booster vaccination. This TCR was sampled from a man aged 25-40 years who received the YFV17D yellow fever vaccine. CDR3 residues: CASSLGSIQTYEQYF. Here the CDR3 DNA reads TGTGCCAGCAGCTTAGGGAGCATACAAACCTACGAGCAGTACTTC.